Below, 15 T cell receptor beta chains from the same sample are listed, as sequenced in a study of Graves' ophthalmopathy and Graves' hyperthyroidism. RNA transcripts served as template for amplifying TCR beta CDR3 sequences. Investigators did first-round RT-PCR with HTBI primers, then second-round multiplex PCR. TCRdb re-derived calls from the multiplex PCR reads in MiXCR, one entry per CDR3 protein. Of hundreds of thousands of distinct CDR3 sequences listed, 40% are singletons. The specimen sequenced was peripheral blood. The receptors come from an adult man with Graves' ophthalmopathy.

This clonotype was observed at least ten times. In nucleotides, the CDR3 is TGTGCCAGCAGCTCCACAGGGGAATGGGAGACCCAGTACTTC. Translation: CASSSTGEWETQYF. The chain carries TRBV7-2 and TRBJ2-5; 7 nucleotides align to TRBD1. V was clipped by 4 bases and J by 5 bases; unmatched bases: 7. The CDR3 length is 14 residues. Germline assignment: CDR1 SGHTA and CDR2 FQGNSA.

This clonotype was seen only a few times. This rearrangement joins TRBV9 to TRBJ1-4, with D unresolved. Trimming stripped 0 bases from V and 8 bases from J, with 14 bases between. The V gene's germline CDR1 is SGDLS and CDR2 YYNGEE. The CDR3 contains 15 residues. CDR3 in amino acids: CASSVGLGKLEKLFF. In DNA form, the CDR3 reads TGTGCCAGCAGCGTAGGACTAGGAAAGCTCGAAAAACTGTTTTTT.

Turning to this clonotype: A much larger clone differs by one base, so this may be a read error. This chain connects TRBV20-1 to TRBJ2-7; no firm D call. Germline V CDR1 and CDR2: DFQATT, SNEGSKA (reference sequence). The CDR3 is made up of 11 amino acids. This chain's CDR3 is CSATRTYKQYF. CDR3 sequence (DNA): TGCAGTGCTACGCGGACCTACAAGCAGTACTTC.

The chain joins TRBV6-1 to TRBJ2-7; no clear D gene. V lost 6 bases and J lost 2, with 11 bases in between. From germline, CDR1 is MNHNS and CDR2 SASEGT. The CDR3 has 13 amino acids. This CDR3 reads CASSKATTYEQYF. The CDR3 DNA sequence: TGTGCCAGCAGCAAGGCCACCACCTACGAGCAGTACTTC.

J is TRBJ2-7 and V is TRBV7-2; tentatively, D is TRBD1 or TRBD2 (5 bases each). Germline values: CDR1 SGHTA, CDR2 FQGNSA. The V and J ends lost 5 bases and 6 bases respectively, with 20 bases between them. The CDR3 totals 15 residues. The CDR3 is CASSQRAAGTTEQYF. The CDR3 DNA follows: TGTGCCAGCAGCCAAAGGGCAGCCGGGACCACCGAGCAGTACTTC.

The gene calls are TRBV7-9 and TRBJ1-5, with 8 bases fitting TRBD1. The CDR3 is 13 amino acids. Germline trimming cut 2 bases from V and 9 bases from J; bases unmatched to any gene: 3. Germline assignment: CDR1 SEHNR and CDR2 FQNEAQ (reference sequence). The CDR3 loop reads CASSLTGGRPQHF. The CDR3 DNA is TGTGCCAGCAGCTTAACAGGGGGGCGGCCCCAGCATTTT.

This clonotype appeared many times. V is TRBV7-9 and J is TRBJ2-2, with D perhaps assigned TRBD1 or TRBD2 (5 bases each). V was shortened by 3 bases and J by 3 bases, with 17 bases between the two germline ends. This CDR3 region has 17 residues. CDR1 SEHNR and CDR2 FQNEAQ come from the germline V gene (reference sequence). DNA of the CDR3: TGTGCCAGCAGCTTGGTCGTGGGACCCCGGGACACCGGGGAGCTGTTTTTT. Amino acids: CASSLVVGPRDTGELFF.

This clonotype was observed a few times. CDR3 DNA: TGCGCCAGCAGCAACACGTCGGGGTACGAGCAGTACTTC. It yields the protein CASSNTSGYEQYF. The J gene is TRBJ2-7, the V gene TRBV4-1; D possibly corresponds to TRBD2 (5 bases). Germline CDR1 MGHRA, CDR2 YSYEKL. The CDR3 runs to 13 residues. Trimming took off 5 bases at V and 4 bases at J, with 12 bases between the two ends.

On this clonotype itself: A clone one base away is much larger, so this may be a read error. This chain connects TRBV7-9 to TRBJ2-3; D is perhaps TRBD1 (6 bases). The CDR3 extends over 14 amino acids. CDR1 and CDR2 from the germline V gene are SEHNR and FQNEAQ (reference sequence). In DNA form, the CDR3 reads TGTGCCAGCAGCGAACAGGGTGGCGCAGATACGCAGTGTTTT. This sequence encodes CASSEQGGADTQCF.

This clonotype was counted ten times or more. The CDR3 reads CAISESGQPYNSPLHF. Here the CDR3 DNA reads TGTGCCATCAGTGAGTCCGGACAGCCCTATAATTCACCCCTCCACTTT. The chain uses TRBV10-3 and TRBJ1-6; maybe TRBD1 (6 bases). CDR1 and CDR2 from the germline V gene are ENHRY and SYGVKD. V dropped 0 bases and J dropped 2 bases, with 8 bases sitting between them. This CDR3 spans 16 amino acids.

This chain joins TRBV3-1 and TRBJ1-2; perhaps TRBD1 as D (6 bases). The CDR3 totals 13 residues. CDR1 is LGHDT, CDR2 YNNKEL, per germline (reference sequence). V was trimmed by 5 bases and J by 7 bases, leaving 14 bases between them. This CDR3 reads CASSETGSRGYTF. The CDR3 DNA follows: TGTGCCAGCAGCGAGACAGGATCGCGTGGCTACACCTTC.

The chain carries TRBV9 and TRBJ1-1; TRBD1 might be the D (6 bases). Germline values: CDR1 SGDLS, CDR2 YYNGEE. Between the trimmed V and J ends, which lost 4 bases and 4 bases, there was a span of 14 bases. The CDR3 totals 14 residues. In nucleotides, the CDR3 is TGTGCCAGCAGCCCCGAGGGGGTAGGCACTGAAGCTTTCTTT. It codes for CASSPEGVGTEAFF.

This clonotype was recorded at least ten times. This rearrangement joins TRBV7-2 to TRBJ1-3, with D hard to call. Germline assignment: CDR1 SGHTA and CDR2 FQGNSA. Deletions cut 3 bases from V and 0 bases from J, with 9 bases between. CDR3 length: 15 amino acids. CDR3 protein: CASSFGSASGNTIYF. CDR3 DNA: TGTGCCAGCAGCTTCGGTTCCGCCTCTGGAAACACCATATATTTT.

The V call is TRBV20-1, the J call TRBJ1-2; D is possibly TRBD1 (5 bases). Trimming stripped 6 bases from V and 7 bases from J, with 18 bases between. This CDR3 has 13 amino acids. The germline V gene has CDR1 DFQATT and CDR2 SNEGSKA (reference sequence). CDR3 amino acids: CSASSDSVGGYTF. CDR3 DNA: TGCAGTGCCAGCAGCGACAGCGTCGGTGGCTACACCTTC.

This clonotype was counted only a few times. The chain joins TRBV12-3 or TRBV12-4 to TRBJ1-1; D unclear. Trimming cost V 1 base and J 7 bases, with 13 bases left between them. This CDR3 has 14 residues. Here the CDR3 reads CASSLVLGVGEAFF. The CDR3 region has the DNA TGTGCCAGCAGTTTAGTCCTTGGAGTGGGTGAAGCTTTCTTT.